This TCR beta chain was captured by sequencing in a study of shared clonotypes between healthy human individuals. Findings of the study overall: Relative to clonotypes present in all four donors, those not shared had lower generation probabilities.

Replicate PCRs run on sorted subsets employed approximately 0.2 ug DNA, tens of thousands of T cell genomes. Measured with immunoSEQ multiplex PCR; TCRdb has only the in-frame clones, and not every one. Of about 750,000 clones in the sample, roughly 92% are singletons; the top ten hold approximately 25%. It was CD45RO-negative cells, positively selected for CCR7, that made up naive CD8 cells, with terminally differentiated effector memory CD45RA+ cells excluded. Notes on this clone: The antigen remains undetermined.

The clonotype was recovered from a man aged 30-40 years in good health. Material: naive CD8+ T cells sorted from blood.

This CDR3 reads CASSFIRDSLSYNEQFF. CDR3 DNA: TGTGCCAGCAGCTTCATCCGGGACTCCCTTTCCTACAATGAGCAGTTCTTC. V gene TRBV7-9 combines with J gene TRBJ2-1; TRBD2 might be the D (6 bases). The germline V gene has CDR1 SEHNR and CDR2 FQNEAQ (reference sequence). V lost 3 bases and J 1 base, leaving 16 bases between the germline ends. The CDR3 consists of 17 residues.